This T cell receptor beta chain was recorded in a study of blood T cell repertoires in COVID-19. Profiling relied on immunoSEQ multiplex PCR, and the TCRdb table lists in-frame clones only, not all of them. The sample records approximately 330,000 clones, under 90% being singletons. This CDR3 is built from 14 residues. V lost 3 bases, J lost 5 bases, and 10 bases lay in between. Germline CDR1 is MNHEY and CDR2 is SMNVEV (reference sequence). This clone was picked up a small number of times. Input material: PBMCs or T cells enriched from blood (not recorded which). V usage is TRBV27 and J usage is TRBJ1-4, with D perhaps TRBD1 (6 bases). The sequence was collected from a woman under 40 who had recovered from COVID-19. This CDR3 is CASSFRGWNEKLFF. The CDR3 DNA reads TGTGCCAGCAGTTTCAGGGGCTGGAATGAAAAACTGTTTTTT.